This T cell receptor beta chain stems from a study of cytomegalovirus exposure and HLA in healthy donors. For the study at large: Roughly 85 million unique TCRs from HLA-typed donors were held in an early release of data. Study results and limitations: Common viral pathogens were later found to be apparently linked to several of the most significant clusters.

In the PCR, 60 Vbeta and 13 Jbeta primers were used. The method was immunoSEQ multiplex PCR; TCRdb's version includes in-frame clones alone and lacks a portion of them. Of about 200,000 clones listed, around 73% were seen once; the top ten hold less than 2.5%. Concerning this clone: Its target is not known.

CDR1 is SEHNR, CDR2 FQNEAQ, per germline (reference sequence). The CDR3 runs 17 residues. Trimming removed 2 bases from V and 2 bases from J; junction bases left unmatched: 8. The chain uses TRBV7-9 and TRBJ2-5; TRBD2 aligns across 10 bases. The receptor was derived from a woman under 40 in good health and CMV-seropositive. The sample consisted of PBMCs. This chain's CDR3 is CASSLTKTSGLQETQYF. The CDR3 DNA reads TGTGCCAGCAGCTTAACGAAGACTAGCGGGCTGCAAGAGACCCAGTACTTC. Based on the CDR3 plus reference TRBV7-9 and TRBJ2-5, the full variable domain is DTGVSQNPRHKITKRGQNVTFRCDPISEHNRLYWYRQTLGQGPEFLTYFQNEAQLEKSRLLSDRFSAERPKGSFSTLEIQRTEQGDSAMYLCASSLTKTSGLQETQYFGPGTRLLVL.